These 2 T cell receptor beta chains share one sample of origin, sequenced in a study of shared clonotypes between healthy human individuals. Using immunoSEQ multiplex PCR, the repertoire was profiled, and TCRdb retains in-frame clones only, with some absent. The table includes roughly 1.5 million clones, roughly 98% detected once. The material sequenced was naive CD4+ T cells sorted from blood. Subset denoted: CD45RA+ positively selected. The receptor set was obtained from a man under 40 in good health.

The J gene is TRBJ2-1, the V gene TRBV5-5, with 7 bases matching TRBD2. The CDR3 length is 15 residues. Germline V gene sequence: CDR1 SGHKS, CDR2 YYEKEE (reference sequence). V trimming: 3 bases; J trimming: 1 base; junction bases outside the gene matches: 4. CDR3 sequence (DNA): TGTGCCAGCAGCTCTAGCGGTTATTCCTACAATGAGCAGTTCTTC. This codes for CASSSSGYSYNEQFF. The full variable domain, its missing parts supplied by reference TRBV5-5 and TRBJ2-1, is DAGVTQSPTHLIKTRGQQVTLRCSPISGHKSVSWYQQVLGQGPQFIFQYYEKEERGRGNFPDRFSARQFPNYSSELNVNALLLGDSALYLCASSSSGYSYNEQFFGPGTRLTVL.

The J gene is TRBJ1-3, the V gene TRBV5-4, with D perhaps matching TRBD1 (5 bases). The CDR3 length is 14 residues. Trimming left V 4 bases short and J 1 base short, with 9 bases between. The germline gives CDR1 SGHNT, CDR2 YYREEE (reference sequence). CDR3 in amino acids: CASSPTESGNTIYF. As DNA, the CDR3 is TGTGCCAGCAGCCCGACAGAGTCTGGAAACACCATATATTTT.